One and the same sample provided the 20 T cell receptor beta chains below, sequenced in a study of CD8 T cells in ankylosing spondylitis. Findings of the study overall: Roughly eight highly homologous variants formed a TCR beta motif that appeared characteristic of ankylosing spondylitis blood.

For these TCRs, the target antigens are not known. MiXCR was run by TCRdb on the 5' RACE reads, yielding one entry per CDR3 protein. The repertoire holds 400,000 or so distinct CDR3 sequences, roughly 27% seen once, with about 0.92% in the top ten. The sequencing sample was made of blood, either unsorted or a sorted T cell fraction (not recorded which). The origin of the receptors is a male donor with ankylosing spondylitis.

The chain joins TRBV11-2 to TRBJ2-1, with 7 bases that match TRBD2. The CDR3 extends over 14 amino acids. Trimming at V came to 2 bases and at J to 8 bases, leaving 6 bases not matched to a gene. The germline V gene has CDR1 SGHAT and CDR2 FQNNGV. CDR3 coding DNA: TGTGCCAGCAGCTTAACTTCTGGGGGGGATGAGCAGTTCTTC. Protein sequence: CASSLTSGGDEQFF.

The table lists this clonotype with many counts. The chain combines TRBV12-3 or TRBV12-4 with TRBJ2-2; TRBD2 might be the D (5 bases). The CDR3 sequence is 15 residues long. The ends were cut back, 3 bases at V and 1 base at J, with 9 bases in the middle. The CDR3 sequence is CASSFASLNTGELFF. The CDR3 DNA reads TGTGCCAGCAGTTTCGCTAGCTTGAACACCGGGGAGCTGTTTTTT.

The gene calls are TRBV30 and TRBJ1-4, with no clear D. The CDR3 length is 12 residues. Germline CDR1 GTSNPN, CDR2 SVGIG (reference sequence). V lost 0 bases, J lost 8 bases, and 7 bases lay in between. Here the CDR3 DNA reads TGTGCCTGGAGTGTAGGTGGGGAAAAACTGTTTTTT. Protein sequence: CAWSVGGEKLFF.

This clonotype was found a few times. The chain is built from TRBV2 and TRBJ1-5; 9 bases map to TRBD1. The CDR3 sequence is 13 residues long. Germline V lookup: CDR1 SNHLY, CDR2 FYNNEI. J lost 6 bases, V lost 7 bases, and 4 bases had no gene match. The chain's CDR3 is CASTGTGPQPQHF. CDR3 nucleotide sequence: TGTGCCAGCACCGGGACAGGGCCTCAGCCCCAGCATTTT.

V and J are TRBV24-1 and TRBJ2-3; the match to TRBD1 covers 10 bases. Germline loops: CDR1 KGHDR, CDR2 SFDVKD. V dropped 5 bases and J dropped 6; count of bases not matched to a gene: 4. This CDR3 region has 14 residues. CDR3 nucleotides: TGTGCCACCAGTGTGACAGGGGGCAAGGATACGCAGTATTTT. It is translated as CATSVTGGKDTQYF.

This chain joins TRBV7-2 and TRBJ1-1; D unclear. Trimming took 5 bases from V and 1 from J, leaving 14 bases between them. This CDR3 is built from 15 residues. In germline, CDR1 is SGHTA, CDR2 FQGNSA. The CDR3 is CASSPSGGENTEAFF. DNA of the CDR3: TGTGCCAGCAGCCCGTCCGGAGGCGAGAACACTGAAGCTTTCTTT.

The CDR3 loop is CASSLEAGREGNEQFF. As DNA, the CDR3 is TGTGCCAGCAGCTTAGAAGCAGGGAGAGAGGGCAATGAGCAGTTCTTC. The rearrangement joins TRBV11-3 to TRBJ2-1, with D perhaps given as TRBD1 or TRBD2 (5 bases each). The germline CDR1 and CDR2 sequences are SGHNT and YENEEA. The length of the CDR3 is 16 residues. Trimming cost V 0 bases and J 6 bases, with 15 bases left between them.

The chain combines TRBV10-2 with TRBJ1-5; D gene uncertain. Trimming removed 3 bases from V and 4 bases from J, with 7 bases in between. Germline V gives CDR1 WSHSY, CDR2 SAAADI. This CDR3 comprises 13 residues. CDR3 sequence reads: CASSDLRNQPQHF. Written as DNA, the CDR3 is TGCGCCAGCAGTGATTTGAGAAATCAGCCCCAGCATTTT.

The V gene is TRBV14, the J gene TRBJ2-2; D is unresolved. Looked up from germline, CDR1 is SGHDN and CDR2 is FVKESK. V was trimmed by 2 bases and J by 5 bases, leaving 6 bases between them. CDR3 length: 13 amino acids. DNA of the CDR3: TGTGCCAGCAGCCAAACCCTAACCGGGGAGCTGTTTTTT. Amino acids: CASSQTLTGELFF. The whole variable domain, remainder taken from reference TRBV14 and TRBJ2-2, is EAGVTQFPSHSVIEKGQTVTLRCDPISGHDNLYWYRRVMGKEIKFLLHFVKESKQDESGMPNNRFLAERTGGTYSTLKVQPAELEDSGVYFCASSQTLTGELFFGEGSRLTVL.

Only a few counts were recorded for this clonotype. The DNA of the CDR3 is TGTGCCATCAGTGAGACTAGAAGCCATGAGCAGTTCTTC. Amino acid sequence: CAISETRSHEQFF. This chain uses TRBV10-3 with TRBJ2-1; D may be TRBD2 (5 bases). The CDR3 runs to 13 residues. Between the trimmed V and J ends, which lost 2 bases and 8 bases, there was a span of 10 bases. Per germline, CDR1 ENHRY and CDR2 SYGVKD.

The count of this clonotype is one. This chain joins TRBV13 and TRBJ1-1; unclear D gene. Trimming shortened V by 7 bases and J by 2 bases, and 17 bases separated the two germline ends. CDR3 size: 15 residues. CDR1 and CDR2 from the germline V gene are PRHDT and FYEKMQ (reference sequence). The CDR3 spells CASTRRGRGNTEAFF. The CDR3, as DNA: TGTGCCAGCACCAGACGAGGGCGGGGAAACACTGAAGCTTTCTTT. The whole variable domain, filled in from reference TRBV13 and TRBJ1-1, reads AAGVIQSPRHLIKEKRETATLKCYPIPRHDTVYWYQQGPGQDPQFLISFYEKMQSDKGSIPDRFSAQQFSDYHSELNMSSLELGDSALYFCASTRRGRGNTEAFFGQGTRLTVV.

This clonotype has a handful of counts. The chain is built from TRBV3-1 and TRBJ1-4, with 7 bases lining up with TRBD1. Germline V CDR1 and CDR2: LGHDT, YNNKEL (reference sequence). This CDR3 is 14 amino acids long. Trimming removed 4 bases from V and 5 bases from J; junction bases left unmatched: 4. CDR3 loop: CASSPWGQNEKLFF. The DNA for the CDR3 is TGTGCCAGCAGCCCTTGGGGACAGAATGAAAAACTGTTTTTT. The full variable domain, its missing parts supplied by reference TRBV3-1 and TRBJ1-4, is DTAVSQTPKYLVTQMGNDKSIKCEQNLGHDTMYWYKQDSKKFLKIMFSYNNKELIINETVPNRFSPKSPDKAHLNLHINSLELGDSAVYFCASSPWGQNEKLFFGSGTQLSVL.

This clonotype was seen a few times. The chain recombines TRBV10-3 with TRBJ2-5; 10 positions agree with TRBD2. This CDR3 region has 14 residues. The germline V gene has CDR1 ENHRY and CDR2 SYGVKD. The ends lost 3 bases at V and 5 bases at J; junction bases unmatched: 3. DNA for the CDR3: TGTGCCATCAGTGATTCGACTAGCGGGGAGACCCAGTACTTC. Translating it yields CAISDSTSGETQYF.

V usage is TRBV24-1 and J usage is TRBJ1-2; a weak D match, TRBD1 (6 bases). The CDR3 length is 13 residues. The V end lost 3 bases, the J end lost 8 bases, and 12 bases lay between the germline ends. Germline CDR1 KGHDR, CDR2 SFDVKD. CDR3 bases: TGTGCCACCAGTGATCCAACAGGGCGCGGCTACACCTTC. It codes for CATSDPTGRGYTF.

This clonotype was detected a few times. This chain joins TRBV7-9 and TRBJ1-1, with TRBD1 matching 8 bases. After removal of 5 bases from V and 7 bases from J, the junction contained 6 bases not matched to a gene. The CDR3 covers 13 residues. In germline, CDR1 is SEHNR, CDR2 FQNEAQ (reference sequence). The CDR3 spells CASSRQGPLEAFF. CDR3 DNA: TGTGCCAGCAGCCGACAGGGGCCCCTTGAAGCTTTCTTT. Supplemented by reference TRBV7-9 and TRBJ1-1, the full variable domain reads DTGVSQNPRHKITKRGQNVTFRCDPISEHNRLYWYRQTLGQGPEFLTYFQNEAQLEKSRLLSDRFSAERPKGSFSTLEIQRTEQGDSAMYLCASSRQGPLEAFFGQGTRLTVV.

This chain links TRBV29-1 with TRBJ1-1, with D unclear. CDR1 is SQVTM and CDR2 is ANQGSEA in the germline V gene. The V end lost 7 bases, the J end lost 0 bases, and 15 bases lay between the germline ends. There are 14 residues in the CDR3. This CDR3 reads CSALVGGLNTEAFF. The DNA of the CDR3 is TGCAGCGCCTTGGTTGGAGGGCTGAACACTGAAGCTTTCTTT.

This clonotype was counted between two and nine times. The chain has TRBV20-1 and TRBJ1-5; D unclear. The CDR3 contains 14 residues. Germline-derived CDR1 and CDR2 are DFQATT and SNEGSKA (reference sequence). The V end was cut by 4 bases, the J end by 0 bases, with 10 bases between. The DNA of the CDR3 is TGCAGTGCTATAGGGCAGGTTAGCAATCAGCCCCAGCATTTT. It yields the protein CSAIGQVSNQPQHF.

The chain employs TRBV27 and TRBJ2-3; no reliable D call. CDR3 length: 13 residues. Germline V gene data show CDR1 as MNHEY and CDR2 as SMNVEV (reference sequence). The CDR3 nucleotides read TGTGCGACCCCTCTTCCTGCCCATCCAACGCAGTATTTT. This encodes CATPLPAHPTQYF.

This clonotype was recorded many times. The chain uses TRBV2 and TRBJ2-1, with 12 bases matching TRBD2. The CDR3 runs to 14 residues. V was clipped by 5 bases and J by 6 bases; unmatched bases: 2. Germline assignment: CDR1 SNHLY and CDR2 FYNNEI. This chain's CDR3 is CASSRTSGANEQFF. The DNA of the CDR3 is TGTGCCAGCAGTCGGACTAGCGGGGCCAATGAGCAGTTCTTC.

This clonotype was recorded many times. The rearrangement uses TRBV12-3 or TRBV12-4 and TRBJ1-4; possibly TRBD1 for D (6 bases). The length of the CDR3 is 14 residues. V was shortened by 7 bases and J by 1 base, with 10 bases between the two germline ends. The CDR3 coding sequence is TGTGCCAGCACTGAGGGGGAAACTAATGAAAAACTGTTTTTT. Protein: CASTEGETNEKLFF.